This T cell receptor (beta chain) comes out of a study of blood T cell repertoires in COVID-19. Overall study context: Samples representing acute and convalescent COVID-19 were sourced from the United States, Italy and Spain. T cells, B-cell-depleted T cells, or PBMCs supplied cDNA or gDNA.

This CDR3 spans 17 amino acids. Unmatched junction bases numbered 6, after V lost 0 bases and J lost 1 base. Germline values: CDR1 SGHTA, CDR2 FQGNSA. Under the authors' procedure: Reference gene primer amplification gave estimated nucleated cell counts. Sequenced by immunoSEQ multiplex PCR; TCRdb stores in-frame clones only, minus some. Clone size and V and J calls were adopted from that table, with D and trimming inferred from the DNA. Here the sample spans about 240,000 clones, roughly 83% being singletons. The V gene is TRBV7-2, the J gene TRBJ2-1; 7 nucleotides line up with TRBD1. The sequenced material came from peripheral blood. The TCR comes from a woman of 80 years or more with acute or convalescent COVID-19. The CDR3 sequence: CASSLAGTARSYNEQFF. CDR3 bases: TGTGCCAGCAGCTTAGCTGGGACAGCGAGGTCCTACAATGAGCAGTTCTTC.